The 2 T cell receptor beta chains given below trace back to one sample, sequenced in a study of CD8+ T cells in alopecia areata. The sample's treatment: oral pan-JAK inhibitor, 5-10 mg twice daily. RNA extraction and reverse transcription yielded cDNA as sequencing template. TCRdb keeps only in-frame clones here, not all; method: immunoSEQ multiplex PCR. This sample carries 110,000 to 150,000 clones, less than 70% of them seen once, and the ten largest clones take more than 15%. The sample in question was CD8+ T cells sorted from blood, obtained at week 4, from a patient treated with tofacitinib. The receptors were gathered from a human donor with alopecia areata.

This clone was counted a single time. Here the CDR3 reads CASSSSGHYEQYF. The CDR3 DNA follows: TGTGCCAGCAGCTCCTCTGGACACTACGAGCAGTACTTC. The chain couples TRBV7-9 to TRBJ2-7; a possible D gene is TRBD1 (5 bases). The CDR3 is 13 amino acids. Germline-derived CDR1 and CDR2 are SEHNR and FQNEAQ (reference sequence). The V end lost 4 bases, the J end lost 3 bases, and 10 bases lay between the germline ends.

Only a few counts were recorded for this clone. The chain carries TRBV29-1 and TRBJ1-2; no firm D call. In germline, CDR1 is SQVTM, CDR2 ANQGSEA. The CDR3 has 15 amino acids. Trimming cost V 3 bases and J 0 bases, with 14 bases left between them. The CDR3 nucleotides are TGCAGCGTTGATTTGCAGCAACTAACTAACTATGGCTACACCTTC. Its protein product is CSVDLQQLTNYGYTF.